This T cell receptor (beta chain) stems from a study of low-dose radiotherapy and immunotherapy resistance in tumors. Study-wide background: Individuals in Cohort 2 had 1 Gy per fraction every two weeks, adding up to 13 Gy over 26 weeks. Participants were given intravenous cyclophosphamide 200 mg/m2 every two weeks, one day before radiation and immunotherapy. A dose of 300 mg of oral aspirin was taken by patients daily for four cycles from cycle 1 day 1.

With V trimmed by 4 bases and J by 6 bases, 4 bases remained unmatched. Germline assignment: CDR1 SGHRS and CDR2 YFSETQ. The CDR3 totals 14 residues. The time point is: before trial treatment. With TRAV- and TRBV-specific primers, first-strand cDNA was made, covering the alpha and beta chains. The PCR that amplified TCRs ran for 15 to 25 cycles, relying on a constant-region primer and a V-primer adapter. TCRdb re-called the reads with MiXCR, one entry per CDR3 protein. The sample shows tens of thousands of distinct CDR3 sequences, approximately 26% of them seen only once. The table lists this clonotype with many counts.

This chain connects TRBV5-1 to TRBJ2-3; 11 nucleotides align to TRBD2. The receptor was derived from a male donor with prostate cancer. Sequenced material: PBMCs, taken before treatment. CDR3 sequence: CASSPGTSGDTQYF. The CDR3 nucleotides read TGCGCCAGCAGCCCTGGGACTAGCGGCGATACGCAGTATTTT.